The clone carrying this T cell receptor (beta chain) was counted only a few times. Its matching antigen is unknown. Deletions cut 4 bases from V and 5 bases from J, with 19 bases between. This CDR3 has 15 residues. Germline V CDR1 and CDR2: SGHRS, YFSETQ. TCRdb ran MiXCR on the RT-PCR reads and lists one entry per CDR3 protein. The profile shows approximately 530,000 distinct CDR3 sequences, under 15% of them singletons. The data originate from a study of response to subunit inactivated influenza vaccine. Whole-study results and caveats: A suggestion made by the authors is that each seasonal influenza vaccination recruits few new T cells.

The receptor's source is a man in his fifties who received an inactivated influenza vaccine. V usage is TRBV5-1 and J usage is TRBJ2-7; possible D gene TRBD1, 6 bases. The sequencing here drew on PBMCs from blood, taken 35 to 45 days after vaccination. The CDR3 sequence: CASSPIPGAPHEQYF. DNA of the CDR3: TGCGCCAGCAGCCCCATCCCAGGGGCTCCCCACGAGCAGTACTTC.